The clone carrying this T cell receptor (beta chain) has a handful of counts. These data are taken from a study of T-cell memory formation after mild COVID-19. Study summary: The two donors had largely donor-specific TCR clusters.

The CDR3 contains 15 residues. CDR1 LGHDT and CDR2 YNNKEL come from the germline V gene (reference sequence). V lost 0 bases, J lost 0 bases, and 8 bases lay in between. Constant-segment primers and 5'RACE yielded cDNA libraries for TCR alpha and TCR beta, each carrying sample barcodes and UMIs. TCRdb analysed the 5' RACE reads with MiXCR anew, one entry per CDR3 protein. The table lists a few hundred thousand distinct CDR3 sequences, over 15% of them singletons. The sequencing sample was made of PBMCs or a T cell subset sorted from them (not recorded which). This TCR came from a man between 18 and 35 years old who had mild COVID-19 (a few samples of this study predate the infection). Cell type and time point are not known. The rearrangement joins TRBV3-1 to TRBJ2-5, with D unresolved. In DNA form, the CDR3 reads TGTGCCAGCAGCCAAGAGCTCTGGGACCAAGAGACCCAGTACTTC. Amino acids: CASSQELWDQETQYF.